One sample yielded the 23 T cell receptor beta chains listed below, sequenced in a study of CD8+CD57+ T cells in acquired aplastic anemia. Only patients with CD8+CD57+ cell expansion on flow cytometry were chosen for sequencing. CDR3 and TCR beta VDJ profiling relied on a genomic DNA template. TCRdb re-derived calls from the reads in MiXCR, one entry per CDR3 protein. The sample lists 150,000 or so distinct CDR3 sequences; 47% were seen once. Sequences were obtained from sorted CD4+, CD8+, or CD8+CD57+ T cells (not recorded which) from PBMCs. Receptors were obtained from a human donor with aplastic anemia.

This clonotype was recorded many times. CDR3 nucleotide sequence: TGCAGCGTTCCGGACAGGGGACTAGCGGGGGGGAGCACAGATACGCAGTATTTT. It is translated as CSVPDRGLAGGSTDTQYF. The chain joins TRBV29-1 to TRBJ2-3, with 16 bases that match TRBD2. V trimming: 5 bases; J trimming: 0 bases; junction bases outside the gene matches: 8. Germline lookup yields CDR1 SQVTM and CDR2 ANQGSEA. The CDR3 consists of 18 residues.

This clonotype was seen repeatedly, ten times or more. V is TRBV6-1 and J is TRBJ2-7; perhaps TRBD2 as D (6 bases). This CDR3 has 13 amino acids. Germline assignment: CDR1 MNHNS and CDR2 SASEGT. The V end lost 6 bases, the J end lost 3 bases, and 12 bases lay between the germline ends. The CDR3 loop reads CASREGLVYEQYF. CDR3 sequence (DNA): TGTGCCAGCAGGGAGGGACTCGTCTACGAGCAGTACTTC.

The chain is built from TRBV5-1 and TRBJ2-6; no definite D call. The CDR3 totals 14 residues. Looked up from germline, CDR1 is SGHRS and CDR2 is YFSETQ. Trimming left V 0 bases short and J 2 bases short, with 3 bases between. CDR3 loop: CASSLGTGANVLTF. DNA of the CDR3: TGCGCCAGCAGCTTGGGAACTGGGGCCAACGTCCTGACTTTC.

A word on this clonotype: At one of its ends the junction is not consistent with the germline gene, which may arise from a read error. This chain connects TRBV10-3 to TRBJ2-7; D may be TRBD2 (6 bases). The germline CDR1 and CDR2 sequences are ENHRY and SYGVKD. The CDR3 spans 13 residues. CDR3 DNA sequence: TGTGCCAGCAGTTGGGGCGGGGTAGGCGAGCAGTACTTC. Residues: CASSWGGVGEQYF.

This clonotype was detected many times. V and J are TRBV7-8 and TRBJ1-1; D unclear. V was trimmed by 7 bases and J by 0 bases, leaving 9 bases between them. Germline CDR1 SGHVS, CDR2 FQNEAQ. The CDR3 consists of 13 residues. This CDR3 reads CASTTSVNTEAFF. CDR3 DNA sequence: TGTGCCAGCACCACCTCAGTGAACACTGAAGCTTTCTTT.

This clonotype was recorded at least ten times. The V gene is TRBV4-2, the J gene TRBJ2-3; TRBD2 agrees at 10 bases. Germline CDR1 LGHNA, CDR2 YNFKEQ. The CDR3 has 18 amino acids. The V and J ends lost 0 bases and 2 bases, in that order; junction bases with no gene match: 8. DNA for the CDR3: TGTGCCAGCAGCCAAGATCTGAAGCGGGGGGGCCCCACAGATACGCAGTATTTT. It yields the protein CASSQDLKRGGPTDTQYF.

This clonotype was observed a handful of times. J is TRBJ2-7 and V is TRBV7-6; 11 nucleotides match TRBD1. The length of the CDR3 is 15 residues. After removal of 2 bases from V and 5 bases from J, the junction contained 5 bases not matched to a gene. Looked up from germline, CDR1 is SGHVS and CDR2 is FNYEAQ. The CDR3 here is CASSLRTGGRDEQYF. CDR3 nucleotide sequence: TGTGCCAGCAGCTTAAGGACAGGGGGCAGGGACGAGCAGTACTTC.

In regard to this clonotype: This may be a read error: a much more frequent sequence differs by one nucleotide. J is TRBJ2-3 and V is TRBV6-5; tentative D call: TRBD1 (6 bases). CDR1 MNHEY and CDR2 SVGAGI come from the germline V gene. The CDR3 covers 15 residues. The V gene lost 3 bases and the J gene lost 2 bases, with 12 bases spanning the gap. The CDR3 DNA sequence: TGTGCCAGCAGTTATGGGACACTAATCACAGATACGCAGTATTTT. This gives the protein CASSYGTLITDTQYF.

The J gene is TRBJ2-7, the V gene TRBV5-1, with 10 positions matching TRBD1. V gave up 8 bases and J gave up 9 bases; unmatched junction bases: 11. CDR1 and CDR2 (germline): SGHRS, YFSETQ. This CDR3 spans 13 amino acids. The CDR3 DNA reads TGCGCCAGTGCAACCGGGACAGGGGCGCGGCAGTACTTC. Its translation: CASATGTGARQYF.

There are many counts of this clonotype. J is TRBJ1-2 and V is TRBV12-3 or TRBV12-4, with D possibly being TRBD1 (6 bases). V lost 3 bases and J lost 5, with 10 bases in between. The CDR3 length is 13 residues. This chain's CDR3 is CASSFGRGYGYTF. Here the CDR3 DNA reads TGTGCCAGCAGTTTCGGCAGGGGATATGGCTACACCTTC.

The chain couples TRBV12-3 or TRBV12-4 to TRBJ2-1; TRBD2 agrees at 11 bases. CDR3 length: 16 amino acids. The V and J ends lost 1 base and 8 bases, in that order; junction bases with no gene match: 7. CDR3 protein: CASSLGSSGGYYEQFF. CDR3 nucleotide sequence: TGTGCCAGCAGTTTAGGGTCTAGCGGGGGGTACTATGAGCAGTTCTTC.

The CDR3 protein is CSARDLGYYTF. In DNA form, the CDR3 reads TGCAGTGCTAGAGATCTTGGGTACTACACCTTC. The V call is TRBV20-1, the J call TRBJ1-2, with unresolved D. The CDR3 consists of 11 residues. Trimming removed 0 bases at V and 10 bases at J, with 9 bases between. Germline CDR1 is DFQATT and CDR2 is SNEGSKA (reference sequence).

This clonotype showed up many times. This chain uses TRBV6-2 or TRBV6-3 with TRBJ2-7; D possibly corresponds to TRBD2 (7 bases). CDR3 size: 15 residues. V lost 7 bases, J lost 2 bases, and 18 bases lay in between. Germline V CDR1 and CDR2: MNHEY, SVGEGT. CDR3 bases: TGTGCCAGCACCCCGGGGCGGGGGCGGACCTACGAGCAGTACTTC. Its translation is CASTPGRGRTYEQYF.

Details on this clonotype: Given a much more abundant clone one base away, this may be a read error. The V call is TRBV19, the J call TRBJ2-2; 10 bases match TRBD2. CDR3 length: 18 amino acids. The V gene's germline CDR1 is LNHDA and CDR2 SQIVND (reference sequence). V dropped 1 base and J dropped 1; count of bases not matched to a gene: 6. CDR3 DNA: TGTGCCAGTAGTATAGGTGGCCTAGCGGGGGAGAACACCGGGGAGCTGTTTTTT. Amino acids: CASSIGGLAGENTGELFF.

The sample holds many counts of this clonotype. The chain couples TRBV7-6 to TRBJ2-2; possible D gene TRBD2, 5 bases. V shed 1 base and J shed 2 bases, with 11 bases lying between them. Per the germline V gene, CDR1 is SGHVS and CDR2 is FNYEAQ. The CDR3 loop spans 16 amino acids. The CDR3 DNA is TGTGCCAGCAGCTTAGTCCGGGGAATCAACACCGGGGAGCTGTTTTTT. Translating it yields CASSLVRGINTGELFF.

This clonotype has at least ten counts. This chain links TRBV12-3 or TRBV12-4 with TRBJ2-1; 10 positions agree with TRBD2. V dropped 5 bases and J dropped 10; count of bases not matched to a gene: 11. This CDR3 is built from 15 residues. The CDR3 spells CASSHLAGVPSEQFF. CDR3 coding DNA: TGTGCCAGCAGTCACCTAGCGGGGGTTCCTTCGGAGCAGTTCTTC.

CDR3 coding DNA: TGCAGTGCTAGAGCCGACATCAATCAGCCCCAGCATTTT. This codes for CSARADINQPQHF. The rearrangement links TRBV20-1 to TRBJ1-5; D gene unclear. Trimming shortened V by 1 base and J by 3 bases, and 7 bases separated the two germline ends. From germline, CDR1 is DFQATT and CDR2 SNEGSKA (reference sequence). The CDR3 runs to 13 residues.

The V and J genes are TRBV24-1 and TRBJ2-2; D is ambiguous. Trimming took off 5 bases at V and 2 bases at J, with 11 bases between the two ends. The germline V gene encodes CDR1 KGHDR and CDR2 SFDVKD. The CDR3 length is 15 residues. The chain's CDR3 is CATSGGLGNTGELFF. The CDR3 bases are TGTGCCACCAGTGGGGGTCTGGGAAACACCGGGGAGCTGTTTTTT.

This clonotype was counted once. As DNA, the CDR3 is TGTGCCAGCAGCTTACGGCAGGCCGGCGGAGCTTTCTTT. It specifies CASSLRQAGGAFF. This sequence joins TRBV13 and TRBJ1-1; no definite D call. Germline lookup yields CDR1 PRHDT and CDR2 FYEKMQ (reference sequence). The CDR3 spans 13 residues. The V end lost 2 bases, the J end lost 10 bases, and 14 bases lay between the germline ends. The entire variable domain, with the rest obtained from reference TRBV13 and TRBJ1-1, is as follows: AAGVIQSPRHLIKEKRETATLKCYPIPRHDTVYWYQQGPGQDPQFLISFYEKMQSDKGSIPDRFSAQQFSDYHSELNMSSLELGDSALYFCASSLRQAGGAFFGQGTRLTVV.

The rearrangement uses TRBV12-3 or TRBV12-4 and TRBJ1-1; D remains ambiguous. V was pared by 0 bases and J by 11 bases, with 13 bases between. The CDR3 totals 13 residues. The CDR3 sequence is CASSLAPGLHAFF. CDR3 in DNA: TGTGCCAGCAGTTTAGCCCCTGGGCTTCACGCTTTCTTT.

The table lists this clonotype with many counts. The chain joins TRBV19 to TRBJ1-2, with 11 bases matching TRBD1. Per germline, CDR1 LNHDA and CDR2 SQIVND (reference sequence). This CDR3 comprises 15 residues. V shed 7 bases, J shed 2 bases, and the junction held 6 bases outside the gene matches. The CDR3 region is CASNQRTGGNYGYTF. The CDR3 DNA reads TGTGCCAGTAATCAAAGGACAGGGGGCAACTATGGCTACACCTTC.

This clonotype was counted many times. The chain uses TRBV9 and TRBJ1-2; the D is unclear. Germline lookup yields CDR1 SGDLS and CDR2 YYNGEE. This CDR3 region has 15 residues. Trimming cost V 3 bases and J 3 bases, with 15 bases left between them. As DNA, the CDR3 is TGTGCCAGCAGCGCCAGGACCGCGGAGGACTATGGCTACACCTTC. It translates to CASSARTAEDYGYTF.

Ten or more counts support this clonotype. The chain combines TRBV24-1 with TRBJ2-3, with unresolved D. The germline V gene encodes CDR1 KGHDR and CDR2 SFDVKD. V dropped 1 base and J dropped 0 bases, with 4 bases sitting between them. This CDR3 comprises 14 residues. CDR3 amino acids: CATSDLGSTDTQYF. DNA of the CDR3: TGTGCCACCAGTGATTTAGGCAGCACAGATACGCAGTATTTT.